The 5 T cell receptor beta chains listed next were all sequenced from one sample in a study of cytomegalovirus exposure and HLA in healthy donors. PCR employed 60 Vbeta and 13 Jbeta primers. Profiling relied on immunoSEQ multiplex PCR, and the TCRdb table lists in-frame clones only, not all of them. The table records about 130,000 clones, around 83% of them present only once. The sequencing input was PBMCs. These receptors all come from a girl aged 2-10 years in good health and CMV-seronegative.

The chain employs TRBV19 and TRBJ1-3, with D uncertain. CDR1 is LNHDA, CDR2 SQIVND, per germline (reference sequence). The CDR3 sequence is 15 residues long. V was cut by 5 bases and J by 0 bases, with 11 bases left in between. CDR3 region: CASSFAASSGNTIYF. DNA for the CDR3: TGTGCCAGTAGTTTCGCCGCGAGCTCTGGAAACACCATATATTTT.

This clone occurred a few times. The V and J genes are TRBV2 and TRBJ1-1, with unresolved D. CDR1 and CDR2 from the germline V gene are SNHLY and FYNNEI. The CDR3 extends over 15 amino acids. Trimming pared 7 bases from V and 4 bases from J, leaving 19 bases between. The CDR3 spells CASTVQSGGTTEAFF. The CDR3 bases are TGTGCCAGCACCGTTCAATCCGGCGGCACCACTGAAGCTTTCTTT.

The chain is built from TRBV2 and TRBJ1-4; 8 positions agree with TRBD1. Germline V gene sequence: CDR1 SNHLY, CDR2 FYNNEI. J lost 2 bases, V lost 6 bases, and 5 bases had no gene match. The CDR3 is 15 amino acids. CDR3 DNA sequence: TGTGCCAGCAGAATACAGGGGGTGACTAATGAAAAACTGTTTTTT. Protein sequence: CASRIQGVTNEKLFF.

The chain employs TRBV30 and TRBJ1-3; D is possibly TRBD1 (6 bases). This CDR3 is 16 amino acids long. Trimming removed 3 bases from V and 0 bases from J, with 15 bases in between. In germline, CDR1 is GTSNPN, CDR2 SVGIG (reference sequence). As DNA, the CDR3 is TGTGCCTGGAGCCGACCTTGGGACAACTCTGGAAACACCATATATTTT. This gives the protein CAWSRPWDNSGNTIYF.

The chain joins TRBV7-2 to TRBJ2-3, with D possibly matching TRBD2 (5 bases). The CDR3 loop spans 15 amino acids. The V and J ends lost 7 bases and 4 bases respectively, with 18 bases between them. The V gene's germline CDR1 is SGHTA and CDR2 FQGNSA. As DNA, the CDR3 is TGTGCCAGCAACCCTCTCGGGCGGGCCCCAGATACGCAGTATTTT. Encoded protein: CASNPLGRAPDTQYF.